This entry concerns a single T cell receptor (beta chain). The length of the CDR3 is 15 residues. V shed 0 bases and J 9 bases; nucleotides not matched to a gene: 6. Germline CDR1 SGHRS, CDR2 YFSETQ. Generated by immunoSEQ multiplex PCR, the TCRdb table keeps only in-frame clones and is missing some. The table records about 36,000 clones, approximately 90% of them present only once. This specimen belongs to a study of T cell changes during pregnancy in multiple sclerosis. This chain joins TRBV5-1 and TRBJ2-1; TRBD2 matches at 10 bases. This TCR was recovered from a female donor with multiple sclerosis, enrolled in a pregnancy study. Sequencing used CD8+ T cells from peripheral blood mononuclear cells, obtained in the third trimester of pregnancy. In DNA, the CDR3 is TGCGCCAGCAGCTTGGTAGCGGGAGGCCGGGGTGAGCAGTTCTTC. As protein: CASSLVAGGRGEQFF.